This TCR beta chain was sequenced during a study of early stage breast cancer tumors. Study overall: About 8 ER+/PR+/HER2- tumors were invasive ductal; a few were invasive lobular. Study-wide findings and caveats: Comparing each tissue with blood distinguished tumor from normal in 14 of 16 patients. Functional markers like CD4, CD8 and FOXP3 were missed in bulk sequencing.

In germline, CDR1 is MGHRA, CDR2 YSYEKL. The length of the CDR3 is 14 residues. V was cut by 3 bases and J by 4 bases, with 13 bases left in between. As for this clone: Its antigen is undetermined.

Sequenced by immunoSEQ multiplex PCR; TCRdb stores in-frame clones only, minus some. The sample shows about 53,000 clones, around nine tenths of them seen only once. This sequence was found in a person aged 65 to 79 with breast cancer. Sequenced input: blood. The V call is TRBV4-1, the J call TRBJ2-7; TRBD1 is a possible D gene (7 bases). CDR3 sequence: CASSQEGQIYEQYF. For the CDR3, the DNA is TGCGCCAGCAGCCAGGAGGGACAGATTTACGAGCAGTACTTC.